The rows below give T cell receptor beta chains drawn from one sample of a study of T cell changes during pregnancy in multiple sclerosis. Clones were read by immunoSEQ multiplex PCR, and TCRdb kept only the in-frame ones, dropping some. The sample shows tens of thousands of clones, about 94% of them seen only once. The material sequenced was CD8+ T cells from peripheral blood mononuclear cells, taken in the second trimester of pregnancy. The receptors here all came from a female donor with multiple sclerosis, enrolled in a pregnancy study. Each CDR3 is given with its conserved first and last residue. The D gene is left open where the match is weak. Size values are once, few and many counts, or a class for expanded clones, and some rows have none.

v_call	d_call	j_call	clone_size	cdr3_aa	cdr3_nt
TRBV28	TRBD1	TRBJ1-5	NA	CASSSGQGNQPQHF	TGTGCCAGCAGTTCCGGACAGGGGAATCAGCCCCAGCATTTT
TRBV21-1	NA	TRBJ2-7	NA	CASSPRTGGSSYEQYF	TGTGCCAGCAGCCCCCGGACAGGGGGGAGCTCCTACGAGCAGTACTTC
TRBV13	TRBD1	TRBJ2-1	NA	CASSSRGQGASKVKNEQFF	TGTGCCAGCAGCTCACGGGGACAGGGGGCAAGTAAAGTGAAAAATGAGCAGTTCTTC
TRBV18	TRBD1	TRBJ1-2	NA	CASSLLDRGDYGYTF	TGTGCCAGCTCACTCCTTGACAGGGGGGACTATGGCTACACCTTC
TRBV28	TRBD1	TRBJ1-2	NA	CASSLQGAVYGYTF	TGTGCCAGCAGCTTACAGGGGGCGGTCTATGGCTACACCTTC
TRBV9	TRBD2	TRBJ2-2	NA	CASSVRGRDSNTGELFF	TGTGCCAGCAGCGTAAGAGGGAGGGATTCGAACACCGGGGAGCTGTTTTTT
TRBV14	TRBD2	TRBJ2-2	NA	CASSPPEGLAGLNTGELFF	TGTGCCAGCAGCCCTCCCGAAGGACTAGCGGGTCTCAACACCGGGGAGCTGTTTTTT
TRBV27	TRBD2	TRBJ2-1	NA	CASSLSPGLAGGEQFF	TGTGCCAGCAGTTTATCACCGGGACTAGCGGGAGGTGAGCAGTTCTTC
TRBV19	NA	TRBJ1-2	NA	CASSPGGVSGYTF	TGTGCCAGTAGCCCGGGGGGGGTCTCTGGCTACACCTTC
TRBV7-6	NA	TRBJ1-4	NA	CASSSGRGARNEKLFF	TGTGCCAGCAGCTCGGGCCGGGGGGCGCGGAATGAAAAACTGTTTTTT
TRBV19	NA	TRBJ2-7	NA	CASSPDRSSYEQYF	TGTGCCAGTAGTCCGGACAGAAGCTCCTACGAGCAGTACTTC
TRBV5-1	NA	TRBJ2-3	NA	CASSLTGSTDTQYF	TGCGCCAGCAGCTTAACAGGTTCCACAGATACGCAGTATTTT
TRBV19	NA	TRBJ2-3	NA	CASRAGQGGTDTQYF	TGTGCCAGTAGGGCTGGACAGGGAGGGACAGATACGCAGTATTTT
TRBV6-6	TRBD1	TRBJ2-5	NA	CASSQGAKETQYF	TGTGCCAGCAGCCAGGGGGCCAAGGAGACCCAGTACTTC
TRBV5-6	NA	TRBJ2-1	NA	CASSLEKQGPWGEQFF	TGTGCCAGCAGCTTGGAGAAACAGGGCCCCTGGGGTGAGCAGTTCTTC
TRBV5-5	TRBD1	TRBJ1-1	NA	CASSRHRQGGDTEAFF	TGTGCCAGCAGCCGACATCGACAGGGGGGGGACACTGAAGCTTTCTTT
TRBV27	NA	TRBJ1-5	once	CASSPGLNARPQHF	TGTGCCAGCAGCCCCGGTCTCAACGCACGGCCCCAGCATTTT
TRBV6-1	TRBD2	TRBJ2-1	NA	CASSGPEREGGLNEQFF	TGTGCCAGCAGTGGGCCTGAGCGGGAGGGGGGGTTGAATGAGCAGTTCTTC
TRBV27	TRBD1	TRBJ2-1	NA	CASSLGTAAYNEQFF	TGTGCCAGCAGTCTCGGGACAGCAGCCTACAATGAGCAGTTCTTC
TRBV27	TRBD2	TRBJ2-1	NA	CASSFSAGGSDEQFF	TGTGCCAGCAGTTTTTCCGCGGGAGGTTCAGATGAGCAGTTCTTC
TRBV21-1	NA	TRBJ2-2	NA	CASSKESFFWNTGELFF	TGTGCCAGCAGCAAGGAGTCGTTTTTCTGGAACACCGGGGAGCTGTTTTTT
TRBV27	NA	TRBJ2-7	NA	CASSFGQGYEQYF	TGTGCCAGCAGTTTTGGGCAGGGCTACGAGCAGTACTTC
TRBV25-1	NA	TRBJ1-3	NA	CASSELGSYQDTIYF	TGTGCCAGCAGTGAATTAGGAAGCTATCAGGACACCATATATTTT
TRBV4-2	TRBD2	TRBJ2-3	NA	CASSQNEAGVGTDTQYF	TGTGCCAGCAGCCAAAACGAGGCGGGAGTCGGCACAGATACGCAGTATTTT
TRBV19	NA	TRBJ2-7	NA	CASSHLGGLATYEQYF	TGTGCCAGTAGTCACCTGGGGGGGCTAGCAACCTACGAGCAGTACTTC
TRBV15	TRBD1	TRBJ1-1	NA	CATSRQRTGSEAFF	TGTGCCACCAGCAGACAGCGGACAGGGTCTGAAGCTTTCTTT
TRBV19	TRBD2	TRBJ2-5	NA	CASRGRATQETQYF	TGTGCCAGTAGAGGGAGGGCAACCCAAGAGACCCAGTACTTC
TRBV11-1	TRBD2	TRBJ2-1	NA	CASSAPGTSGSNEQFF	TGTGCCAGCAGCGCGCCGGGGACTAGCGGGTCAAATGAGCAGTTCTTC
TRBV6-1	NA	TRBJ1-5	NA	CASSELLGHSNQPQHF	TGTGCCAGCAGTGAATTGCTAGGTCATAGCAATCAGCCCCAGCATTTT
TRBV5-6	TRBD1	TRBJ2-1	NA	CASSPGGLYNEQFF	TGTGCCAGCAGTCCAGGGGGTCTCTACAATGAGCAGTTCTTC
TRBV5-4	NA	TRBJ1-1	once	CASSLVPRGLNTEAFF	TGTGCCAGCAGCTTGGTTCCTCGGGGATTGAACACTGAAGCTTTCTTT
TRBV25-1	NA	TRBJ2-1	NA	CASSSKGGVDYNEQFF	TGTGCCAGCAGTTCCAAGGGGGGGGTAGATTACAATGAGCAGTTCTTC
TRBV9	TRBD1	TRBJ2-1	NA	CASGDRLGDEQFF	TGTGCCAGCGGGGACAGACTGGGGGATGAGCAGTTCTTC
TRBV23-1	NA	TRBJ1-2	NA	CASSQTIHGRGIGYGYTF	TGCGCCAGCAGTCAAACCATCCACGGGCGAGGGATCGGCTATGGCTACACCTTC
TRBV7-9	NA	TRBJ1-1	NA	CASSLDGRGAFF	TGTGCCAGCAGCTTAGATGGCCGAGGCGCTTTCTTT
TRBV6-1	NA	TRBJ2-1	NA	CAGRRREEQFF	TGTGCCGGTCGCCGGAGAGAGGAGCAGTTCTTC
TRBV28	NA	TRBJ2-3	NA	CASSFESGRTDTQYF	TGTGCCAGCAGTTTCGAGAGTGGGAGGACAGATACGCAGTATTTT
TRBV5-6	TRBD1	TRBJ2-4	NA	CASSLQGNIQYF	TGTGCCAGCAGCTTACAGGGGAACATTCAGTACTTC
TRBV27	TRBD1	TRBJ1-2	NA	CASSLGQAYGYTF	TGTGCCAGCAGCCTGGGACAGGCCTATGGCTACACCTTC
TRBV27	NA	TRBJ1-5	NA	CASSLMGPGNQPQHF	TGTGCCAGCAGTTTAATGGGGCCCGGCAATCAGCCCCAGCATTTT
TRBV5-1	TRBD2	TRBJ2-2	once	CASSSLAGGLTGELFF	TGCGCCAGCAGCTCCCTAGCGGGAGGGTTGACCGGGGAGCTGTTTTTT
TRBV6-4	NA	TRBJ1-4	once	CASSDSTTGKLFF	TGTGCCAGCAGTGACTCGACGACGGGAAAACTGTTTTTT
TRBV5-6	NA	TRBJ2-3	NA	CASSLDAVEDTQYF	TGTGCCAGCAGCTTGGATGCAGTTGAAGATACGCAGTATTTT
TRBV27	NA	TRBJ1-5	once	CASSLGQAFNQPQHF	TGTGCCAGCAGTTTAGGGCAGGCTTTCAATCAGCCCCAGCATTTT
TRBV10-3	NA	TRBJ1-3	NA	CAISLQGSGNTIYF	TGTGCCATCAGTTTACAGGGCTCTGGAAACACCATATATTTT
TRBV7-8	NA	TRBJ2-3	NA	CASSLARGITEDTQYF	TGTGCCAGCAGCTTAGCGCGAGGGATTACGGAAGATACGCAGTATTTT
TRBV19	NA	TRBJ2-7	NA	CASSDRISYEQYF	TGTGCCAGTAGTGACAGAATCTCCTACGAGCAGTACTTC
TRBV29-1	NA	TRBJ1-2	NA	CSVGLIGGDYGYTF	TGCAGCGTTGGATTGATTGGGGGGGACTATGGCTACACCTTC
TRBV19	NA	TRBJ1-1	NA	CASSWASYTEAFF	TGTGCCAGTAGTTGGGCCAGCTACACTGAAGCTTTCTTT
TRBV4-3	TRBD2	TRBJ2-7	NA	CASSQEPWLAEPSSYEQYF	TGCGCCAGCAGCCAAGAACCCTGGCTAGCGGAACCAAGCTCCTACGAGCAGTACTTC
TRBV2	NA	TRBJ2-1	NA	CASNPRTALYNEQFF	TGTGCCAGCAACCCCAGGACAGCCCTGTACAATGAGCAGTTCTTC
TRBV7-3	NA	TRBJ1-1	NA	CASSLRVEGYSGWDTEAFF	TGTGCCAGCAGCTTAAGAGTGGAGGGGTACAGCGGTTGGGACACTGAAGCTTTCTTT
TRBV5-4	NA	TRBJ2-2	NA	CASSPGAGNTGELFF	TGTGCCAGCAGCCCAGGCGCAGGGAACACCGGGGAGCTGTTTTTT
TRBV9	NA	TRBJ2-1	NA	CASSIPVGTGEDEQFF	TGTGCCAGCAGCATCCCCGTCGGGACGGGGGAGGACGAGCAGTTCTTC
TRBV15	NA	TRBJ2-1	NA	CATSPRQVINEQFF	TGTGCCACCAGCCCAAGACAGGTTATCAATGAGCAGTTCTTC
TRBV27	NA	TRBJ2-3	NA	CASSLRGTDTQYF	TGTGCCAGCAGTCTACGAGGGACAGATACGCAGTATTTT
TRBV11-2	NA	TRBJ2-3	NA	CASSFLPGTDTQYF	TGTGCCAGCAGCTTCCTACCGGGCACAGATACGCAGTATTTT
TRBV27	TRBD1	TRBJ2-7	NA	CASHPTGAYEQYF	TGTGCCAGCCATCCGACAGGGGCCTACGAGCAGTACTTC
TRBV11-2	TRBD1	TRBJ1-3	NA	CASSWDRSSGNTIYF	TGTGCCAGCAGCTGGGACAGGAGCTCTGGAAACACCATATATTTT